One sample yielded the 32 T cell receptor beta chains listed below, sequenced in a study of circulating tumor DNA in untreated peripheral T-cell lymphoma. Sequenced by immunoSEQ multiplex PCR; TCRdb stores in-frame clones only, minus some. The repertoire holds some 8,700 clones, roughly 82% seen once, with just over 2% in the top ten. Specimen: tumor tissue. These receptors originate from a human donor with peripheral T-cell lymphoma.

This clone was seen only a few times. The chain is built from TRBV23-1 and TRBJ1-6; 8 bases line up with TRBD1. TRBV23-1 is placed among ORFs of uncertain function. The CDR3 has 15 residues. V was clipped by 6 bases and J by 7 bases; unmatched bases: 8. In DNA, the CDR3 is TGCGCCAGCAGCCCGCAGACAGGGGCAAATTCACCCCTCCACTTT. It translates to CASSPQTGANSPLHF.

The V call is TRBV6-4, the J call TRBJ1-1, with 8 bases identical to TRBD1. Germline values: CDR1 MRHNA, CDR2 SNTAGT. The CDR3 extends over 11 amino acids. V shed 6 bases, J shed 11 bases, and the junction held 5 bases outside the gene matches. The CDR3 coding sequence is TGTGCCAGCAGACTGACAGGGGACGCTTTCTTT. This encodes CASRLTGDAFF.

The rearrangement uses TRBV4-1 and TRBJ2-7; possibly TRBD1 for D (5 bases). Between the trimmed V and J ends, which lost 2 bases and 12 bases, there was a span of 17 bases. CDR1 and CDR2 from the germline V gene are MGHRA and YSYEKL. The CDR3 spans 13 residues. The CDR3 DNA is TGCGCCAGCAGCCAATCCCCGACAGACGTACCGTACTTC. This gives the protein CASSQSPTDVPYF.

The rearrangement joins TRBV19 to TRBJ1-5, with D possibly TRBD1 on 5 matching bases. The germline gives CDR1 LNHDA, CDR2 SQIVND (reference sequence). This CDR3 has 15 residues. V was cut by 3 bases and J by 2 bases, with 11 bases left in between. CDR3 DNA sequence: TGTGCCAGTAGTATGGGGGGTGGCGGCAATCAGCCCCAGCATTTT. Its translation: CASSMGGGGNQPQHF.

CDR3 in DNA: TGTGCCAGTAAGACAGGGGACATCACTGAAGCTTTCTTT. Translation: CASKTGDITEAFF. The chain uses TRBV19 and TRBJ1-1; TRBD1 matches at 8 bases. With V trimmed by 7 bases and J by 4 bases, 5 bases remained unmatched. In germline, CDR1 is LNHDA, CDR2 SQIVND (reference sequence). The CDR3 is made up of 13 amino acids.

The chain links TRBV18 to TRBJ1-5; 10 bases align to TRBD1. Trimming cost V 3 bases and J 5 bases; bases outside gene matches: 4. Germline lookup yields CDR1 KGHSH and CDR2 LQKENI. The CDR3 consists of 15 residues. The CDR3 is CASSPWTGGDQPQHF. Here the CDR3 DNA reads TGTGCCAGCTCACCGTGGACAGGGGGGGATCAGCCCCAGCATTTT.

The rearrangement links TRBV7-5 to TRBJ2-5; the table gives TRBD2 as D, unverified against the DNA. TRBV7-5 has pseudogene status. The CDR3 sequence is 14 residues long. Here the CDR3 reads CASSPRMGGEGQYF. The CDR3 DNA reads as TGTGCCAGCAGCCCCCGGATGGGAGGGGAGGGCCAGTACTTC.

This clone was counted only a few times. V gene TRBV30 combines with J gene TRBJ2-7, with a tentative D call TRBD2 (6 bases). V lost 5 bases and J lost 0, with 14 bases in between. Germline V gene data show CDR1 as GTSNPN and CDR2 as SVGIG (reference sequence). The length of the CDR3 is 14 residues. The CDR3 region is CAWVVGTYSYEQYF. Here the CDR3 DNA reads TGTGCCTGGGTGGTCGGGACTTACTCCTACGAGCAGTACTTC.

The chain combines TRBV30 with TRBJ1-2; the match to TRBD1 covers 8 bases. CDR3 length: 14 residues. Germline CDR1 and CDR2: GTSNPN and SVGIG (reference sequence). The junction had 4 bases not matched to a gene; V was cut back by 1 base and J by 3 bases. CDR3 DNA: TGTGCCTGGAGTGGACAGGGGAGTGACTATGGCTACACCTTC. Its protein product is CAWSGQGSDYGYTF.

V gene TRBV6-8 combines with J gene TRBJ1-6, with 7 nucleotides matching TRBD1. The CDR3 has 13 amino acids. CDR1 is MNHGY, CDR2 SAAAGT, per germline. V was clipped by 8 bases and J by 9 bases; unmatched bases: 7. CDR3 sequence: CASEQGFSSPLHF. CDR3 nucleotide sequence: TGTGCCAGCGAACAGGGGTTTAGTTCACCCCTCCACTTT.

This chain uses TRBV18 with TRBJ1-5, with D hard to call. CDR3 length: 14 residues. V was pared by 0 bases and J by 2 bases, with 5 bases between. Germline loops: CDR1 KGHSH, CDR2 LQKENI. The chain's CDR3 is CASSPPLGNQPQHF. The CDR3 nucleotides read TGTGCCAGCTCACCACCATTGGGCAATCAGCCCCAGCATTTT. The variable domain in full, with the rest retrieved from reference TRBV18 and TRBJ1-5, is NAGVMQNPRHLVRRRGQEARLRCSPMKGHSHVYWYRQLPEEGLKFMVYLQKENIIDESGMPKERFSAEFPKEGPSILRIQQVVRGDSAAYFCASSPPLGNQPQHFGDGTRLSIL.

This rearrangement joins TRBV9 to TRBJ1-5; D possibly corresponds to TRBD1 (5 bases). V shed 2 bases and J shed 0 bases, with 9 bases lying between them. Per the germline V gene, CDR1 is SGDLS and CDR2 is YYNGEE. The CDR3 runs 15 residues. As DNA, the CDR3 is TGTGCCAGCAGCGTTCAGGGTTATAGCAATCAGCCCCAGCATTTT. It specifies CASSVQGYSNQPQHF.

This clone occurred a few times. V gene TRBV29-1 combines with J gene TRBJ1-1, with D hard to call. V lost 1 base and J lost 4, with 7 bases in between. Per germline, CDR1 SQVTM and CDR2 ANQGSEA. CDR3 length: 12 residues. In DNA, the CDR3 is TGCAGCGTTGAAGTACTAAGCACTGAAGCTTTCTTT. Protein product: CSVEVLSTEAFF.

This chain joins TRBV30 and TRBJ1-1, with D possibly being TRBD1 (5 bases). From germline, CDR1 is GTSNPN and CDR2 SVGIG (reference sequence). This CDR3 has 16 residues. Trimming took off 5 bases at V and 0 bases at J, with 19 bases between the two ends. The CDR3 sequence is CAWGDTGRILNTEAFF. The CDR3 DNA follows: TGTGCCTGGGGGGATACAGGACGGATCCTGAACACTGAAGCTTTCTTT.

CDR3 nucleotides: TGTGCCAGTAGTATAGATCGTGGAGGGGCGTACTGGAATGAGCAGTTCTTC. This codes for CASSIDRGGAYWNEQFF. J is TRBJ2-1 and V is TRBV19; TRBD2 might be the D (6 bases). This CDR3 is built from 17 residues. Germline CDR1 LNHDA, CDR2 SQIVND (reference sequence). V was trimmed by 0 bases and J by 7 bases, leaving 19 bases between them.

The table lists this clone with a count of one. V usage is TRBV11-3 and J usage is TRBJ2-7, with D perhaps assigned TRBD1 or TRBD2 (5 bases each). Germline assignment: CDR1 SGHNT and CDR2 YENEEA. This CDR3 has 15 residues. V was shortened by 3 bases and J by 0 bases, with 12 bases between the two germline ends. As DNA, the CDR3 is TGTGCCAGCAGCTTGGGGACGGGGAGCTCCTACGAGCAGTACTTC. Amino acids: CASSLGTGSSYEQYF.

The chain employs TRBV5-1 and TRBJ2-1, with 7 bases fitting TRBD1. Trimming at V came to 4 bases and at J to 7 bases, leaving 8 bases not matched to a gene. Per germline, CDR1 SGHRS and CDR2 YFSETQ. This CDR3 spans 14 amino acids. The CDR3 DNA reads as TGCGCCAGCAGCCACCGGGACAGAGGTAATGAGCAGTTCTTC. As protein: CASSHRDRGNEQFF.

The chain carries TRBV4-1 and TRBJ1-1, with 8 bases that match TRBD1. In germline, CDR1 is MGHRA, CDR2 YSYEKL. This CDR3 comprises 14 residues. After removal of 7 bases from V and 5 bases from J, the junction contained 9 bases not matched to a gene. CDR3 DNA: TGCGCCAGCACCACCCAACAGGGGGGAACTGAAGCTTTCTTT. Translating it yields CASTTQQGGTEAFF.

The V call is TRBV6-8, the J call TRBJ1-5; 9 bases fit TRBD1. CDR1 is MNHGY, CDR2 SAAAGT, per germline. Trimming took 10 bases from V and 3 from J; bases not matched to a gene: 7. CDR3 length: 14 residues. The CDR3 here is CAIQGAGNNQPQHF. CDR3 coding DNA: TGTGCCATACAGGGGGCTGGGAACAATCAGCCCCAGCATTTT.

The rearrangement uses TRBV6-8 and TRBJ1-4, with D tentatively TRBD1 (5 bases). Trimming took off 11 bases at V and 5 bases at J, with 15 bases between the two ends. Germline V gives CDR1 MNHGY, CDR2 SAAAGT. The CDR3 has 13 amino acids. The CDR3 loop reads CAAWDGENEKLFF. The DNA of the CDR3 is TGTGCCGCCTGGGACGGTGAGAATGAAAAACTGTTTTTT.

This clone showed up just a few times. The chain employs TRBV18 and TRBJ1-5; no clear D. Trimming left V 2 bases short and J 4 bases short, with 6 bases between. CDR3 length: 13 amino acids. Germline loops: CDR1 KGHSH, CDR2 LQKENI. Here the CDR3 reads CASSPVGNQPQHF. DNA of the CDR3: TGTGCCAGCTCACCAGTGGGGAATCAGCCCCAGCATTTT.

This CDR3 is CSVLSFRVNTEAFF. The CDR3 DNA reads as TGCAGCGTCCTGAGCTTCAGGGTGAACACTGAAGCTTTCTTT. The chain has TRBV29-1 and TRBJ1-1; D possibly corresponds to TRBD1 (5 bases). The CDR3 runs 14 residues. Trimming pared 6 bases from V and 0 bases from J, leaving 14 bases between. Germline assignment: CDR1 SQVTM and CDR2 ANQGSEA.

The chain links TRBV7-7 to TRBJ1-1; the match to TRBD1 covers 7 bases. CDR1 is SSHAT and CDR2 is FNYEAQ in the germline V gene (reference sequence). Trimming took 2 bases from V and 1 from J; bases not matched to a gene: 1. The CDR3 sequence is 14 residues long. CDR3 region: CASSLPGGNTEAFF. As DNA, the CDR3 is TGTGCCAGCAGCTTACCAGGGGGGAACACTGAAGCTTTCTTT.

V is TRBV7-7 and J is TRBJ2-7, with 8 bases lining up with TRBD1. CDR3 size: 15 residues. From germline, CDR1 is SSHAT and CDR2 FNYEAQ (reference sequence). With 1 base clipped from V and 3 bases from J, the junction kept 5 bases outside the gene matches. CDR3 nucleotides: TGTGCCAGCAGCTTAGGGGAGGACAGGGACTACGAGCAGTACTTC. Protein: CASSLGEDRDYEQYF.

CDR3 sequence reads: CASSFDRGSTGELFF. The CDR3 region has the DNA TGTGCCAGCAGCTTTGACAGGGGGAGCACCGGGGAGCTGTTTTTT. The rearrangement uses TRBV11-3 and TRBJ2-2; TRBD1 matches 9 bases. J gave up 4 bases and V 3 bases, and 3 bases lay outside the gene matches. The CDR3 extends over 15 amino acids. CDR1 is SGHNT and CDR2 is YENEEA in the germline V gene.

The V call is TRBV19, the J call TRBJ1-5, with D tentatively TRBD1 (6 bases). Looked up from germline, CDR1 is LNHDA and CDR2 is SQIVND (reference sequence). Trimming shortened V by 3 bases and J by 3 bases, and 21 bases separated the two germline ends. The CDR3 is made up of 18 amino acids. Here the CDR3 reads CASSIVGNRVEPNQPQHF. The CDR3 nucleotides are TGTGCCAGTAGTATCGTGGGGAACAGGGTCGAACCCAATCAGCCCCAGCATTTT.

The CDR3 DNA sequence: TGTGCCTGGAGTGTAGGGCACACAGGGGGATTCTACAATGAGCAGTTCTTC. Translation: CAWSVGHTGGFYNEQFF. J is TRBJ2-1 and V is TRBV30; TRBD1 aligns across 8 bases. V was clipped by 0 bases and J by 3 bases; unmatched bases: 10. Germline CDR1 is GTSNPN and CDR2 is SVGIG (reference sequence). CDR3 length: 17 amino acids.

The chain couples TRBV11-3 to TRBJ1-4, with a possible D match to TRBD1 (6 bases). The CDR3 is 15 residues long. V lost 1 base and J 0 bases, leaving 6 bases between the germline ends. The germline CDR1 and CDR2 sequences are SGHNT and YENEEA. The CDR3, as DNA: TGTGCCAGCAGCTTAGGACAGGCAACTAATGAAAAACTGTTTTTT. Translating gives CASSLGQATNEKLFF.

The rearrangement uses TRBV6-8 and TRBJ2-3, with D possibly being TRBD1 (6 bases). The V end was cut by 6 bases, the J end by 3 bases, with 19 bases between. The CDR3 has 16 amino acids. Germline CDR1 and CDR2: MNHGY and SAAAGT. As DNA, the CDR3 is TGTGCCAGCAGCCCAACCCTAAGCAGGGGAACAGATACGCAGTATTTT. Translation: CASSPTLSRGTDTQYF.

The chain employs TRBV11-3 and TRBJ2-7; D may be TRBD1 (6 bases). V lost 6 bases and J 0 bases, leaving 12 bases between the germline ends. The CDR3 contains 14 residues. Germline CDR1 reads SGHNT; CDR2 reads YENEEA. CDR3 region: CASRFSDSSYEQYF. The CDR3 DNA reads TGTGCCAGCAGGTTTTCGGACAGCTCCTACGAGCAGTACTTC.

In this sample, this clone turned up once. The chain joins TRBV18 to TRBJ1-5, with D hard to call. V dropped 3 bases and J dropped 2 bases, with 2 bases sitting between them. The germline CDR1 and CDR2 sequences are KGHSH and LQKENI. The CDR3 runs 12 residues. The CDR3 is CASSPGNQPQHF. As DNA, the CDR3 is TGTGCCAGCTCACCTGGCAATCAGCCCCAGCATTTT. Full variable domain (remainder filled in from reference TRBV18 and TRBJ1-5): NAGVMQNPRHLVRRRGQEARLRCSPMKGHSHVYWYRQLPEEGLKFMVYLQKENIIDESGMPKERFSAEFPKEGPSILRIQQVVRGDSAAYFCASSPGNQPQHFGDGTRLSIL.

This clone is termed medium-sized. The gene calls are TRBV30 and TRBJ1-5; the D is unclear. Germline V lookup: CDR1 GTSNPN, CDR2 SVGIG (reference sequence). This CDR3 is built from 13 residues. The ends were cut back, 1 base at V and 4 bases at J, with 8 bases in the middle. Here the CDR3 reads CAWSGDVNQPQHF. The CDR3 nucleotides are TGTGCCTGGAGTGGAGACGTTAATCAGCCCCAGCATTTT.